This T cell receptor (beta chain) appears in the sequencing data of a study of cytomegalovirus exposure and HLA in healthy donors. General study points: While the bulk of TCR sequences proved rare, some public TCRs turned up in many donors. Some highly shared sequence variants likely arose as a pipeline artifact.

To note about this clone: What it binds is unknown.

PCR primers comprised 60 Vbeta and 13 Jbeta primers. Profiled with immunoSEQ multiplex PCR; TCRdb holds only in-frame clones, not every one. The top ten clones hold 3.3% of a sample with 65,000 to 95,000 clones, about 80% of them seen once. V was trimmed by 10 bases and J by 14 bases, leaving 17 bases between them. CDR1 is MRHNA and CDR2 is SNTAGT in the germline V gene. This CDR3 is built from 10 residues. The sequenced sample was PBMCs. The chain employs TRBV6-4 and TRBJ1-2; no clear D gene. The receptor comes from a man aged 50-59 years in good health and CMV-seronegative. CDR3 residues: CAIPSRLDTF. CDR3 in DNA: TGTGCCATCCCCAGCAGGTTGGATACCTTC.